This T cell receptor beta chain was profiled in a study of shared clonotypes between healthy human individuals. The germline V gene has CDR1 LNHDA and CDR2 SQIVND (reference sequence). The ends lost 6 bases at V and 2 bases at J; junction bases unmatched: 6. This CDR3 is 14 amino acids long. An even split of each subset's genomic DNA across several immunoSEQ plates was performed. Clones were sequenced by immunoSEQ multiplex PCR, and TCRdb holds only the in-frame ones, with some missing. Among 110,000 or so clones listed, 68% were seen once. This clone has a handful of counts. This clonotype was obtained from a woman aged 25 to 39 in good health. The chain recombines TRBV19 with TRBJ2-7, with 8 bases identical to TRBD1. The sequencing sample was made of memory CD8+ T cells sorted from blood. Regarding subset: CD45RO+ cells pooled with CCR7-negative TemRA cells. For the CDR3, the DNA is TGTGCCAGTAGGGATACAGGGGGGCCCTACGAGCAGTACTTC. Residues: CASRDTGGPYEQYF.